The 16 T cell receptor beta chains reported below all come from one sample, sequenced in a study of patients and donors after allogeneic stem cell transplantation. TCRdb re-derived calls from the RT-PCR reads in MiXCR, one entry per CDR3 protein. Of about a million distinct CDR3 sequences in the sample, 15% to 20% were seen once. Sequences were obtained from blood, either unsorted or a sorted T cell fraction (not recorded which). The receptor source for this set is a human donor who was either an allogeneic HSCT recipient or a stem cell or donor lymphocyte infusion donor (not recorded which). It is not recorded whose cells these are; they may come from a transplant donor.

V gene TRBV5-1 combines with J gene TRBJ2-3; 10 positions agree with TRBD2. V shed 3 bases, J shed 0 bases, and the junction held 4 bases outside the gene matches. The CDR3 runs to 16 residues. The germline V gene has CDR1 SGHRS and CDR2 YFSETQ. The DNA for the CDR3 is TGCGCCAGCAGCTCGGGACTAGCGCGGAGCACAGATACGCAGTATTTT. Residues: CASSSGLARSTDTQYF.

This clonotype was counted at least ten times. The chain carries TRBV4-3 and TRBJ1-1; perhaps TRBD1 as D (6 bases). Germline CDR1 reads LGHNA; CDR2 reads YSLEER. The V and J ends lost 3 bases and 7 bases respectively, with 18 bases between them. The CDR3 totals 15 residues. The CDR3 sequence is CASSHSTTGPLEAFF. The CDR3 DNA sequence: TGCGCCAGCAGCCACTCTACGACAGGTCCCCTTGAAGCTTTCTTT.

This clonotype was recorded a few times. The chain combines TRBV5-1 with TRBJ1-1; 9 positions agree with TRBD1. Unmatched junction bases numbered 3, after V lost 2 bases and J lost 4 bases. The CDR3 spans 14 residues. The germline V gene encodes CDR1 SGHRS and CDR2 YFSETQ. This chain's CDR3 is CASSLQGAPTEAFF. CDR3 nucleotide sequence: TGCGCCAGCAGCTTACAGGGGGCGCCCACTGAAGCTTTCTTT.

V is TRBV4-1 and J is TRBJ1-5; D remains ambiguous. The CDR3 runs 17 residues. Per the germline V gene, CDR1 is MGHRA and CDR2 is YSYEKL. V was clipped by 0 bases and J by 0 bases, with 12 bases between them. The CDR3 here is CASSQDVPDYSNQPQHF. CDR3 coding DNA: TGCGCCAGCAGCCAAGATGTCCCGGATTATAGCAATCAGCCCCAGCATTTT.

The rearrangement uses TRBV10-3 and TRBJ1-6; TRBD1 is a possible D gene (5 bases). Deletions cut 3 bases from V and 8 bases from J, with 14 bases between. CDR1 and CDR2 (germline): ENHRY, SYGVKD. The CDR3 length is 15 residues. The CDR3 DNA reads TGTGCCATCAGTGACTGGGTAGAAGGGGATTCACCCCTCCACTTT. Its protein product is CAISDWVEGDSPLHF.

The V gene is TRBV20-1, the J gene TRBJ1-5; D is undetermined. The V end was cut by 3 bases, the J end by 0 bases, with 6 bases between. The CDR3 totals 13 residues. CDR1 is DFQATT, CDR2 SNEGSKA, per germline (reference sequence). CDR3 DNA sequence: TGCAGTGCTAGCGGGTCTAGCAATCAGCCCCAGCATTTT. It encodes CSASGSSNQPQHF.

This clonotype has more than one count but fewer than ten. CDR3 DNA sequence: TGTGCCAGCAGCCCACGCGGGACCAGGGGTGAAAAACTGTTTTTT. As protein: CASSPRGTRGEKLFF. The genes are TRBV7-9 and TRBJ1-4; D possibly corresponds to TRBD1 (6 bases). The V end lost 5 bases, the J end lost 7 bases, and 17 bases lay between the germline ends. CDR1 is SEHNR, CDR2 FQNEAQ, per germline (reference sequence). CDR3 size: 15 residues.

The chain joins TRBV11-2 to TRBJ1-3; D gene ambiguous. Trimming took 0 bases from V and 2 from J, leaving 26 bases between them. Germline V gene sequence: CDR1 SGHAT, CDR2 FQNNGV. CDR3 size: 21 residues. CDR3 sequence (DNA): TGTGCCAGCAGCTTAGATCAAGTTTTCGATCGTGGGGTAGCTGCTGGAAACACCATATATTTT. It is translated as CASSLDQVFDRGVAAGNTIYF.

This chain uses TRBV7-8 with TRBJ2-3, with D possibly matching TRBD2 (6 bases). CDR1 and CDR2 from the germline V gene are SGHVS and FQNEAQ. This CDR3 is 17 amino acids long. The V and J ends lost 0 bases and 3 bases respectively, with 16 bases between them. CDR3 DNA: TGTGCCAGCAGCTTAGCGCTAGTCCGGCTAGCGACAGATACGCAGTATTTT. Translation: CASSLALVRLATDTQYF.

The gene calls are TRBV6-1 and TRBJ1-6; D is possibly TRBD1 (5 bases). CDR3 length: 15 residues. Germline V lookup: CDR1 MNHNS, CDR2 SASEGT. Trimming stripped 5 bases from V and 7 bases from J, with 15 bases between. DNA for the CDR3: TGTGCCAGCAGTAAACAGGCGCCTCCGAATTCACCCCTCCACTTT. Amino acid sequence: CASSKQAPPNSPLHF.

The chain joins TRBV7-2 to TRBJ2-7, with D hard to call. Trimming cost V 1 base and J 3 bases, with 7 bases left between them. Germline V gene lookup returns CDR1 SGHTA and CDR2 FQGNSA. The CDR3 extends over 13 amino acids. This CDR3 reads CASSLGGIYEQYF. The CDR3 DNA reads as TGTGCCAGCAGCTTAGGGGGAATCTACGAGCAGTACTTC.

This clonotype was observed many times. This sequence joins TRBV4-1 and TRBJ1-1; perhaps TRBD1 as D (6 bases). V shed 0 bases and J shed 4 bases, with 12 bases lying between them. The CDR3 runs to 15 residues. CDR1 and CDR2 from the germline V gene are MGHRA and YSYEKL. CDR3 bases: TGCGCCAGCAGCCAAGACCACCGAGGGGGCACTGAAGCTTTCTTT. Protein product: CASSQDHRGGTEAFF.

V and J are TRBV20-1 and TRBJ1-1; D remains ambiguous. The V and J ends lost 0 bases and 3 bases respectively, with 14 bases between them. There are 15 residues in the CDR3. Germline CDR1 is DFQATT and CDR2 is SNEGSKA (reference sequence). The CDR3 region is CSARDRHNWDTEAFF. CDR3 nucleotide sequence: TGCAGTGCTAGAGATCGTCACAACTGGGACACTGAAGCTTTCTTT.

The genes are TRBV6-2 or TRBV6-3 and TRBJ2-1, with D uncertain. The CDR3 sequence is 14 residues long. Germline CDR1 reads MNHEY; CDR2 reads SVGEGT. The V end lost 2 bases, the J end lost 6 bases, and 11 bases lay between the germline ends. CDR3 region: CASSYHPEANEQFF. DNA of the CDR3: TGTGCCAGCAGTTACCATCCCGAAGCCAATGAGCAGTTCTTC.

This chain connects TRBV12-3 or TRBV12-4 to TRBJ1-2; D not certain. Deletions cut 3 bases from V and 6 bases from J, with 8 bases between. This CDR3 contains 12 residues. CDR3 protein: CASSLSLHGYTF. CDR3 in DNA: TGTGCCAGCAGTTTGAGTCTCCATGGCTACACCTTC.

This clonotype has a count of ten or more. The V gene is TRBV12-3 or TRBV12-4, the J gene TRBJ2-1, with 10 bases matching TRBD2. V lost 3 bases and J lost 7; bases outside the gene matches: 6. The CDR3 is 15 amino acids. The CDR3 loop reads CASSLTASGSNEQFF. In nucleotides, the CDR3 is TGTGCCAGCAGTTTGACGGCTAGCGGGAGTAATGAGCAGTTCTTC.